Shown below are 32 T cell receptor beta chains from a single sample sequenced in a study of T-cell reconstitution after alpha-beta-depleted transplantation in children. During its preparation, the TCRbeta library received unique molecular identifiers. TCRdb re-called the PCR reads through MiXCR, storing one row per CDR3 protein. This table has some 550,000 distinct CDR3 sequences, approximately 16% appearing once. Sequenced here: PBMCs from the stem cell graft donor, sampled from the stem cell graft. These receptors all stem from a human donor who donated a stem cell graft to a child with acute lymphoblastic leukemia.

Many counts were recorded for this clonotype. The chain combines TRBV6-1 with TRBJ2-6, with no clear D. V was clipped by 7 bases and J by 0 bases, with 10 bases between them. CDR1 and CDR2 (germline): MNHNS, SASEGT. The CDR3 length is 15 residues. CDR3: CASNPMSSGANVLTF. The CDR3 DNA follows: TGTGCCAGCAACCCAATGAGCTCTGGGGCCAACGTCCTGACTTTC.

As to this clonotype: A read error may explain this, as a much larger clone is one base away. The chain joins TRBV5-1 to TRBJ2-1, with 13 bases fitting TRBD2. Germline V gene sequence: CDR1 SGHRS, CDR2 YFSETQ. The CDR3 has 17 amino acids. CDR3 protein: CDSSWTSGSPSNNEQFF. In nucleotides, the CDR3 is TGCGACAGCAGCTGGACTAGCGGGAGCCCCTCGAACAATGAGCAGTTCTTC.

The chain employs TRBV12-3 or TRBV12-4 and TRBJ2-7; the D gene is possibly TRBD2 (5 bases). Trimming took 6 bases from V and 0 from J, leaving 15 bases between them. This CDR3 is built from 15 residues. The CDR3 region is CASSPDSIPSYEQYF. Written as DNA, the CDR3 is TGTGCCAGCAGCCCGGACTCGATCCCCTCCTACGAGCAGTACTTC.

The chain recombines TRBV2 with TRBJ2-6; TRBD1 matches at 10 bases. CDR3 length equals 19 residues. V dropped 3 bases and J dropped 0; count of bases not matched to a gene: 8. Germline V gene lookup returns CDR1 SNHLY and CDR2 FYNNEI. CDR3 in DNA: TGTGCCAGCAGTGACACCGGGACAGGGGCGCGCTCTGGGGCCAACGTCCTGACTTTC. Amino acid sequence: CASSDTGTGARSGANVLTF.

This clonotype was counted a few times. This chain links TRBV29-1 with TRBJ2-1, with a weak D call TRBD1 (5 bases). The CDR3 length is 16 residues. The germline CDR1 and CDR2 sequences are SQVTM and ANQGSEA. V dropped 1 base and J dropped 7 bases, with 20 bases sitting between them. The CDR3 reads CSVEGDGRVVSNEQFF. CDR3 nucleotide sequence: TGCAGCGTTGAAGGTGACGGCAGGGTGGTATCAAATGAGCAGTTCTTC.

The V and J genes are TRBV10-3 and TRBJ1-5, with 7 positions matching TRBD1. Germline CDR1 and CDR2: ENHRY and SYGVKD. The CDR3 totals 15 residues. V shed 8 bases and J 0 bases; nucleotides not matched to a gene: 7. The CDR3: CAISGQYNSNQPQHF. CDR3 DNA sequence: TGTGCCATCTCGGGACAGTACAATAGCAATCAGCCCCAGCATTTT.

This clonotype was detected only a few times. The gene calls are TRBV5-1 and TRBJ1-1; D remains ambiguous. Germline V lookup: CDR1 SGHRS, CDR2 YFSETQ. The V gene lost 0 bases and the J gene lost 1 base, with 10 bases spanning the gap. The CDR3 totals 15 residues. In DNA, the CDR3 is TGCGCCAGCAGCTTGGCGGCTCTGGAGAACACTGAAGCTTTCTTT. As protein: CASSLAALENTEAFF.

This clonotype was seen a few times. The V call is TRBV20-1, the J call TRBJ2-7, with D uncertain. The CDR3 has 13 amino acids. V shed 6 bases and J shed 4 bases, with 16 bases lying between them. In germline, CDR1 is DFQATT, CDR2 SNEGSKA (reference sequence). CDR3 sequence reads: CSARRQEFYEQYF. Written as DNA, the CDR3 is TGCAGTGCCCGACGGCAGGAATTTTACGAGCAGTACTTC.

The chain carries TRBV3-1 and TRBJ1-1; D is unresolved. The V end lost 3 bases, the J end lost 7 bases, and 9 bases lay between the germline ends. Germline CDR1 is LGHDT and CDR2 is YNNKEL (reference sequence). This CDR3 contains 12 residues. The CDR3 spells CASSQNYLEAFF. CDR3 nucleotides: TGTGCCAGCAGCCAGAATTACCTTGAAGCTTTCTTT.

The rearrangement links TRBV12-3 or TRBV12-4 to TRBJ1-5, with TRBD1 matching over 8 bases. The CDR3 contains 17 residues. The V gene end was trimmed by 6 bases and the J gene end by 2 bases; junction bases not matched to a gene: 12. CDR3 nucleotides: TGTGCCAGCAGCCCGGACAGGGCATATGGGGGCAATCAGCCCCAGCATTTT. Protein product: CASSPDRAYGGNQPQHF.

The chain carries TRBV20-1 and TRBJ2-1; TRBD1 aligns across 7 bases. The germline V gene encodes CDR1 DFQATT and CDR2 SNEGSKA (reference sequence). The CDR3 extends over 18 amino acids. V lost 5 bases, J lost 1 base, and 17 bases stayed unmatched. In DNA, the CDR3 is TGCAGTGCTCTCTTACTCACAGGGGTGGCCGCATCCTACAATGAGCAGTTCTTC. Translated: CSALLLTGVAASYNEQFF.

This clonotype was seen only a few times. This chain links TRBV4-2 with TRBJ2-5, with 7 bases aligning to TRBD1. Germline V lookup: CDR1 LGHNA, CDR2 YNFKEQ. V trimming: 1 base; J trimming: 1 base; junction bases outside the gene matches: 3. The CDR3 is 15 amino acids. In nucleotides, the CDR3 is TGTGCCAGCAGCCAAGGACAGGGTATCCAAGAGACCCAGTACTTC. It yields the protein CASSQGQGIQETQYF.

The rearrangement uses TRBV7-8 and TRBJ2-5; D remains unclear. CDR1 is SGHVS, CDR2 FQNEAQ, per germline. The CDR3 has 15 residues. Deletions cut 1 base from V and 3 bases from J, with 12 bases between. The CDR3 DNA is TGTGCCAGCAGCTTAGAATGGGCGGCAAAAGAGACCCAGTACTTC. It yields the protein CASSLEWAAKETQYF.

J is TRBJ2-6 and V is TRBV10-3; D may correspond to TRBD1 or TRBD2 (5 bases each). Looked up from germline, CDR1 is ENHRY and CDR2 is SYGVKD. The ends were cut back, 8 bases at V and 0 bases at J, with 14 bases in the middle. The length of the CDR3 is 16 residues. CDR3 residues: CAILGTGNSGANVLTF. Written as DNA, the CDR3 is TGTGCCATCCTAGGGACGGGGAACTCTGGGGCCAACGTCCTGACTTTC.

This chain links TRBV20-1 with TRBJ1-3; no reliable D call. V lost 4 bases, J lost 4 bases, and 11 bases lay in between. The germline V gene encodes CDR1 DFQATT and CDR2 SNEGSKA (reference sequence). This CDR3 comprises 13 residues. CDR3 amino acids: CSATGRQGNTIYF. The CDR3 DNA follows: TGCAGTGCTACCGGACGGCAAGGAAACACCATATATTTT.

For the CDR3, the DNA is TGCAGTGCTAGAGATGAGGCCGTAACTTCGAGCAATCAGCCCCAGCATTTT. Translated: CSARDEAVTSSNQPQHF. V and J are TRBV20-1 and TRBJ1-5; no reliable D call. The germline V gene encodes CDR1 DFQATT and CDR2 SNEGSKA (reference sequence). Between the trimmed V and J ends, which lost 0 bases and 1 base, there was a span of 16 bases. The CDR3 length is 17 residues.

The V gene is TRBV5-6, the J gene TRBJ2-7; D remains ambiguous. Germline CDR1 and CDR2: SGHDT and YYEEEE. Trimming pared 0 bases from V and 3 bases from J, leaving 16 bases between. This CDR3 contains 16 residues. The CDR3 DNA reads as TGTGCCAGCAGCTTGGAGGGTAGCCGGAAGAACTACGAGCAGTACTTC. Encoded protein: CASSLEGSRKNYEQYF.

This clonotype was recorded a few times. CDR3: CASSLDTWGPTNTEAFF. CDR3 sequence (DNA): TGCGCCAGCAGCTTGGACACTTGGGGCCCTACGAACACTGAAGCTTTCTTT. V is TRBV5-1 and J is TRBJ1-1; maybe TRBD1 (5 bases). The length of the CDR3 is 17 residues. Trimming removed 0 bases from V and 1 base from J, with 16 bases in between. Germline values: CDR1 SGHRS, CDR2 YFSETQ.

The rearrangement links TRBV18 to TRBJ1-1, with no clear D. CDR3 length: 15 residues. Deletions cut 2 bases from V and 1 base from J, with 11 bases between. Germline V CDR1 and CDR2: KGHSH, LQKENI. CDR3 sequence: CASSPTMGQNTEAFF. The CDR3 DNA reads as TGTGCCAGCTCACCAACGATGGGTCAGAACACTGAAGCTTTCTTT.

The chain has TRBV2 and TRBJ2-1; TRBD2 matches 13 bases. J was trimmed by 0 bases and V by 4 bases; bases with no gene match: 3. CDR1 SNHLY and CDR2 FYNNEI come from the germline V gene. The CDR3 extends over 17 amino acids. In DNA, the CDR3 is TGTGCCAGCAGTGGACTAGCGGGAGGTGGCTCCTACAATGAGCAGTTCTTC. Translated: CASSGLAGGGSYNEQFF.

The J gene is TRBJ1-2, the V gene TRBV27; D remains unclear. Deletions cut 3 bases from V and 1 base from J, with 9 bases between. The CDR3 runs to 14 residues. In germline, CDR1 is MNHEY, CDR2 SMNVEV (reference sequence). The chain's CDR3 is CASSLASGNYGYTF. In DNA, the CDR3 is TGTGCCAGCAGTTTGGCTAGTGGTAACTATGGCTACACCTTC.

V is TRBV4-1 and J is TRBJ2-7, with D perhaps TRBD2 (5 bases). The CDR3 runs 15 residues. Per germline, CDR1 MGHRA and CDR2 YSYEKL. Deletions cut 1 base from V and 2 bases from J, with 12 bases between. CDR3 protein: CASSQAGGLTYEQYF. The CDR3 DNA reads as TGCGCCAGCAGCCAAGCGGGCGGGTTAACCTACGAGCAGTACTTC.

The chain employs TRBV5-1 and TRBJ2-2; 10 bases line up with TRBD2. The CDR3 contains 15 residues. The germline CDR1 and CDR2 sequences are SGHRS and YFSETQ. The trim removed 4 bases at V and 5 bases at J, leaving 5 bases unmatched. This CDR3 is CASSGPGLATGELFF. The CDR3 coding sequence is TGCGCCAGCAGCGGACCGGGACTAGCGACCGGGGAGCTGTTTTTT.

The chain carries TRBV12-3 or TRBV12-4 and TRBJ2-1; D ambiguous. V lost 5 bases to trimming and J lost 7 bases, with 9 bases between them. This CDR3 is built from 12 residues. DNA for the CDR3: TGTGCCAGCAGTCCTAAAAGTAATGAGCAGTTCTTC. As protein: CASSPKSNEQFF.

This clonotype was counted many times. The J gene is TRBJ2-7, the V gene TRBV15; 9 positions agree with TRBD2. Germline assignment: CDR1 LNHNV and CDR2 YYDKDF (reference sequence). With 0 bases clipped from V and 3 bases from J, the junction kept 6 bases outside the gene matches. The CDR3 covers 16 residues. DNA of the CDR3: TGTGCCACCAGCAGAGAGCTAGCGGGAAACCACTACGAGCAGTACTTC. Its translation is CATSRELAGNHYEQYF.

The J gene is TRBJ2-6, the V gene TRBV3-1; D remains unclear. This CDR3 region has 17 residues. Trimming took 4 bases from V and 3 from J, leaving 16 bases between them. CDR1 LGHDT and CDR2 YNNKEL come from the germline V gene (reference sequence). This chain's CDR3 is CASSPGLSVRGANVLTF. In DNA, the CDR3 is TGTGCCAGCAGCCCCGGGCTTTCAGTGCGTGGGGCCAACGTCCTGACTTTC.

This rearrangement joins TRBV27 to TRBJ2-1, with D tentatively TRBD1 (5 bases). Germline CDR1 MNHEY, CDR2 SMNVEV (reference sequence). Trimming took off 4 bases at V and 7 bases at J, with 11 bases between the two ends. The CDR3 runs 13 residues. In DNA form, the CDR3 reads TGTGCCAGCAGTTCCTACAGGTCTAATGAGCAGTTCTTC. It yields the protein CASSSYRSNEQFF.

This sequence joins TRBV20-1 and TRBJ1-2, with D unclear. The V end lost 2 bases, the J end lost 7 bases, and 14 bases lay between the germline ends. CDR1 DFQATT and CDR2 SNEGSKA come from the germline V gene (reference sequence). The CDR3 sequence is 13 residues long. CDR3 loop: CSARRHSASGYTF. CDR3 sequence (DNA): TGCAGTGCTAGAAGGCACAGTGCCTCTGGCTACACCTTC.

This chain joins TRBV7-2 and TRBJ1-1; D possibly corresponds to TRBD1 (5 bases). Germline V gene sequence: CDR1 SGHTA, CDR2 FQGNSA. Trimming stripped 4 bases from V and 1 base from J, with 13 bases between. The CDR3 runs 15 residues. CDR3 residues: CASSYRTSGNTEAFF. DNA of the CDR3: TGTGCCAGCAGCTACCGGACAAGCGGGAACACTGAAGCTTTCTTT.

The gene calls are TRBV10-3 and TRBJ1-1, with unresolved D. This CDR3 region has 12 residues. V was clipped by 4 bases and J by 0 bases, with 3 bases between them. Germline CDR1 ENHRY, CDR2 SYGVKD. Written as DNA, the CDR3 is TGTGCCATCAGTGCTTTGAACACTGAAGCTTTCTTT. Amino acid sequence: CAISALNTEAFF.

This clonotype occurred a few times. This sequence joins TRBV3-1 and TRBJ2-3, with D maybe TRBD2 (5 bases). CDR3 length equals 16 residues. Germline values: CDR1 LGHDT, CDR2 YNNKEL (reference sequence). Trimming removed 1 base from V and 6 bases from J, with 17 bases in between. CDR3 nucleotides: TGTGCCAGCAGCCAAGGGGAGCGGACCCCTGGGGATACGCAGTATTTT. Its translation is CASSQGERTPGDTQYF.

This clonotype appeared a few times. The CDR3 DNA reads TGCAGTGCTAGCTTCGGGCAGGGGGGAAGCAATCAGCCCCAGCATTTT. Translating it yields CSASFGQGGSNQPQHF. J is TRBJ1-5 and V is TRBV20-1; 7 nucleotides agree with TRBD1. With 3 bases clipped from V and 1 base from J, the junction kept 9 bases outside the gene matches. The CDR3 covers 16 residues. Germline values: CDR1 DFQATT, CDR2 SNEGSKA (reference sequence).